The 26 T cell receptor beta chains reported below all come from one sample, sequenced in a study of regulatory T cells in long-lasting Graves disease. Specified time point: newly diagnosed GD, antithyroid drugs for less than 3 months. PBMC-derived RNA was used for the TCR library. CDR3 regions were amplified by Arm-PCR using iRepertoire HTBI primers to build TCR beta libraries. One entry per CDR3 protein results from TCRdb running MiXCR on the multiplex PCR reads. Seen here are about 420,000 distinct CDR3 sequences, about a sixth observed once, and the top ten hold about a quarter. These data also formed part of another study, on T cells in Graves' hyperthyroidism and ophthalmopathy.

The sample consisted of peripheral blood mononuclear cells (PBMCs), taken at new diagnosis, from a patient treated with antithyroid drugs. These receptors originate from a woman under 30 with Graves disease.

In this sample, this clonotype turned up a few times. The chain recombines TRBV7-9 with TRBJ1-3, with D maybe TRBD1 (6 bases). Germline CDR1 and CDR2: SEHNR and FQNEAQ (reference sequence). The V end was cut by 1 base, the J end by 3 bases, with 10 bases between. The CDR3 has 15 residues. CDR3 amino acids: CASSLEGGYGNTIYF. The CDR3 region has the DNA TGTGCCAGCAGCTTAGAGGGGGGCTATGGAAACACCATATATTTT. The variable domain in full, with the rest retrieved from reference TRBV7-9 and TRBJ1-3, is DTGVSQNPRHKITKRGQNVTFRCDPISEHNRLYWYRQTLGQGPEFLTYFQNEAQLEKSRLLSDRFSAERPKGSFSTLEIQRTEQGDSAMYLCASSLEGGYGNTIYFGEGSWLTVV.

This clonotype came up a few times. This chain joins TRBV19 and TRBJ2-1; a weak D match, TRBD2 (5 bases). CDR1 and CDR2 from the germline V gene are LNHDA and SQIVND (reference sequence). CDR3 length: 15 residues. Trimming removed 4 bases from V and 7 bases from J, with 17 bases in between. The CDR3 protein is CASSKSSLSGNEQFF. The CDR3 DNA sequence: TGTGCCAGTAGTAAATCTAGTCTTTCGGGAAATGAGCAGTTCTTC.

At least ten counts were recorded for this clonotype. V gene TRBV27 combines with J gene TRBJ1-1; D may be TRBD1 (5 bases). The length of the CDR3 is 15 residues. CDR1 and CDR2 (germline): MNHEY, SMNVEV (reference sequence). The V end lost 0 bases, the J end lost 10 bases, and 18 bases lay between the germline ends. The CDR3 here is CASSLSSSGSTVAFF. CDR3 nucleotide sequence: TGTGCCAGCAGTTTATCGTCTTCAGGGTCGACGGTAGCTTTCTTT.

This clonotype was counted ten times or more. The rearrangement links TRBV10-2 to TRBJ2-3, with D possibly being TRBD2 (6 bases). Germline V CDR1 and CDR2: WSHSY, SAAADI. The CDR3 totals 14 residues. Trimming took off 6 bases at V and 5 bases at J, with 15 bases between the two ends. The chain's CDR3 is CASRAGTSQDTQYF. The CDR3 DNA reads as TGCGCCAGCAGAGCCGGGACTTCTCAAGATACGCAGTATTTT.

This chain uses TRBV10-3 with TRBJ1-6, with 7 bases fitting TRBD1. The CDR3 is 15 amino acids. V lost 6 bases, J lost 7 bases, and 9 bases stayed unmatched. Germline CDR1 is ENHRY and CDR2 is SYGVKD. CDR3 coding DNA: TGTGCCATCAGGGGGACAGCCGAAGGGAATTCACCCCTCCACTTT. Residues: CAIRGTAEGNSPLHF.

In regard to this clonotype: One base away lies a much larger clone, so this may be a sequencing read error. V is TRBV20-1 and J is TRBJ2-5; 10 bases align to TRBD2. The germline V gene has CDR1 DFQATT and CDR2 SNEGSKA (reference sequence). The CDR3 is 16 amino acids. The CDR3 nucleotides are TGCAGTGCTATCGGTTCGGCTAGCGGGAGAACCTACGAGCAGTGCTTC. It codes for CSAIGSASGRTYEQCF.

This clonotype came up many times. The V and J genes are TRBV6-9 and TRBJ2-7, with 14 positions matching TRBD2. The length of the CDR3 is 16 residues. V dropped 3 bases and J dropped 2; count of bases not matched to a gene: 3. CDR1 is MNHGY, CDR2 SVAAGI, per germline. CDR3 loop: CASSYRLAGGPYEQYF. The CDR3 DNA follows: TGTGCCAGCAGTTACCGACTAGCGGGAGGGCCCTACGAGCAGTACTTC.

Comment on this clonotype: Just one base apart from a much larger clone, this may be a read error. The J gene is TRBJ1-5, the V gene TRBV6-2 or TRBV6-3; TRBD1 matches at 9 bases. The CDR3 length is 16 residues. Germline V gene sequence: CDR1 MNHEY, CDR2 SVGEGT. V lost 6 bases, J lost 6 bases, and 12 bases stayed unmatched. CDR3 DNA: TGTGCCAGCAGGTCCGGGACAGGGCTTGTTGGTCAGCCCCAGCATTTT. Protein: CASRSGTGLVGQPQHF.

This clonotype was recorded many times. This chain links TRBV7-3 with TRBJ2-3, with a possible D match to TRBD2 (7 bases). Trimming shortened V by 8 bases and J by 2 bases, and 14 bases separated the two germline ends. Per germline, CDR1 SGHTA and CDR2 FQGTGA. This CDR3 comprises 14 residues. The CDR3: CASQKGGPTDTQYF. The DNA for the CDR3 is TGTGCCAGCCAGAAGGGGGGGCCCACAGATACGCAGTATTTT.

The chain carries TRBV4-1 and TRBJ2-1; TRBD1 is a possible D gene (5 bases). In germline, CDR1 is MGHRA, CDR2 YSYEKL. CDR3 length: 17 residues. Trimming took off 4 bases at V and 0 bases at J, with 16 bases between the two ends. CDR3 nucleotides: TGCGCCAGCAGCCCAAGTGGGGCTGGCGGCTCCTACAATGAGCAGTTCTTC. The encoded protein is CASSPSGAGGSYNEQFF.

The V gene is TRBV5-1, the J gene TRBJ1-5; D possibly corresponds to TRBD1 (6 bases). The CDR3 is made up of 16 amino acids. V lost 5 bases to trimming and J lost 2 bases, with 17 bases between them. Germline V gives CDR1 SGHRS, CDR2 YFSETQ. The CDR3 loop reads CASSKEAGAGNQPQHF. DNA for the CDR3: TGCGCCAGCAGTAAGGAGGCAGGGGCGGGCAATCAGCCCCAGCATTTT.

This clonotype turned up a few times. V gene TRBV7-8 combines with J gene TRBJ2-7; D remains ambiguous. This CDR3 is built from 13 residues. Deletions cut 0 bases from V and 3 bases from J, with 6 bases between. The germline V gene has CDR1 SGHVS and CDR2 FQNEAQ. As DNA, the CDR3 is TGTGCCAGCAGCTTAGCGTTAGACTACGAGCAGTACTTC. This encodes CASSLALDYEQYF. Combining the CDR3 with reference TRBV7-8 and TRBJ2-7 gives the whole variable domain GAGVSQSPRYKVAKRGQDVALRCDPISGHVSLFWYQQALGQGPEFLTYFQNEAQLDKSGLPSDRFFAERPEGSVSTLKIQRTQQEDSAVYLCASSLALDYEQYFGPGTRLTVT.

A remark on this clonotype: A clone one base away is much larger, so this may be a read error. The rearrangement joins TRBV7-8 to TRBJ2-2; D is possibly TRBD2 (5 bases). The CDR3 extends over 13 amino acids. The germline V gene encodes CDR1 SGHVS and CDR2 FQNEAQ. The CDR3 nucleotides are TGTGCCAGCAGCTTAGGCGGGTCCGGGGAGCCGTTTTTT. This translates into CASSLGGSGEPFF.

The V and J genes are TRBV7-2 and TRBJ2-3, with 12 positions matching TRBD2. Germline CDR1 is SGHTA and CDR2 is FQGNSA. The J segment lost 6 bases and the V segment lost 3 bases, leaving 13 bases of the junction unmatched. The CDR3 runs to 18 residues. The CDR3 protein is CASSFGLAGTTGLDTQYF. The CDR3 DNA follows: TGTGCCAGCAGCTTTGGACTAGCGGGGACAACAGGTTTGGATACGCAGTATTTT.

This clonotype was observed at least ten times. Here the CDR3 reads CASSTGVGTQYF. DNA for the CDR3: TGTGCCAGCAGTACAGGGGTTGGTACGCAGTATTTT. The V call is TRBV27, the J call TRBJ2-3; 7 positions match TRBD1. The CDR3 is made up of 12 amino acids. V dropped 5 bases and J dropped 8; count of bases not matched to a gene: 4. Germline V gene sequence: CDR1 MNHEY, CDR2 SMNVEV (reference sequence).

This rearrangement joins TRBV11-2 to TRBJ2-3; 8 bases are a match to TRBD1. V lost 8 bases, J lost 5 bases, and 9 bases stayed unmatched. The CDR3 length is 14 residues. Germline-derived CDR1 and CDR2 are SGHAT and FQNNGV. In DNA, the CDR3 is TGTGCCAGCGGACCCCAGGGGGCACGAGATACGCAGTATTTT. Protein product: CASGPQGARDTQYF.

This clonotype was counted at least ten times. As DNA, the CDR3 is TGTGCCAGCAGTTATGGGCAGGGCAGGCGGGATGAGCAGTTCTTC. The encoded protein is CASSYGQGRRDEQFF. This chain uses TRBV6-2 or TRBV6-3 with TRBJ2-1, with D possibly called TRBD1 or TRBD2 (5 bases each). This CDR3 contains 15 residues. The germline CDR1 and CDR2 sequences are MNHEY and SVGEGT. Between the trimmed V and J ends, which lost 3 bases and 8 bases, there was a span of 17 bases.

In its sample, this clonotype was seen many times. The chain combines TRBV20-1 with TRBJ2-5, with D tentatively TRBD2 (6 bases). This CDR3 is 16 amino acids long. CDR1 is DFQATT, CDR2 SNEGSKA, per germline (reference sequence). Trimming removed 0 bases at V and 1 base at J, with 15 bases between. The CDR3 is CSARDTERAVQETQYF. CDR3 in DNA: TGCAGTGCTAGAGATACCGAGCGGGCCGTCCAAGAGACCCAGTACTTC.

This clonotype has a count of ten or more. This chain uses TRBV2 with TRBJ2-2; no clear D gene. Looked up from germline, CDR1 is SNHLY and CDR2 is FYNNEI. V lost 7 bases and J 4 bases, leaving 10 bases between the germline ends. This CDR3 contains 13 residues. DNA for the CDR3: TGTGCCAGCAAACCGGAACCCACCGGGGAGCTGTTTTTT. It yields the protein CASKPEPTGELFF.

This chain connects TRBV30 to TRBJ2-7; tentatively, D is TRBD1 (5 bases). Trimming stripped 0 bases from V and 8 bases from J, with 8 bases between. This CDR3 is built from 11 residues. Per germline, CDR1 GTSNPN and CDR2 SVGIG (reference sequence). CDR3: CAWSVQVKQYF. CDR3 nucleotides: TGTGCCTGGAGTGTACAGGTCAAGCAGTACTTC.

V is TRBV4-1 and J is TRBJ2-1; 9 nucleotides match TRBD1. Looked up from germline, CDR1 is MGHRA and CDR2 is YSYEKL. The CDR3 has 16 amino acids. Trimming removed 1 base from V and 7 bases from J; junction bases left unmatched: 8. CDR3 in amino acids: CASSQVLQGARNEQFF. The CDR3 DNA sequence: TGCGCCAGCAGCCAAGTTTTACAGGGGGCGCGAAATGAGCAGTTCTTC.

This clonotype occurred many times. The DNA for the CDR3 is TGTGCCAGCAGCGAGACTAGCTACGAGCAGTACTTC. It translates to CASSETSYEQYF. This chain connects TRBV28 to TRBJ2-7, with D perhaps TRBD2 (6 bases). Germline-derived CDR1 and CDR2 are MDHEN and SYDVKM. This CDR3 region has 12 residues. V lost 6 bases and J 3 bases, leaving 9 bases between the germline ends. The full variable domain, in which reference TRBV28 and TRBJ2-7 provide the parts outside the CDR3, is DVKVTQSSRYLVKRTGEKVFLECVQDMDHENMFWYRQDPGLGLRLIYFSYDVKMKEKGDIPEGYSVSREKKERFSLILESASTNQTSMYLCASSETSYEQYFGPGTRLTVT.

This clonotype has ten or more counts. The chain is built from TRBV11-2 and TRBJ2-7; D is unclear. The CDR3 has 14 amino acids. Germline V gene data show CDR1 as SGHAT and CDR2 as FQNNGV. Trimming pared 5 bases from V and 2 bases from J, leaving 13 bases between. CDR3 loop: CASSPASGAYEQYF. Here the CDR3 DNA reads TGTGCCAGCAGCCCTGCCTCTGGGGCCTACGAGCAGTACTTC.

In its sample, this clonotype was seen many times. The chain employs TRBV5-1 and TRBJ2-3; the D gene is possibly TRBD2 (6 bases). The DNA end lines up better with TRBJ2-1; the J call may be wrong. The CDR3 is made up of 14 amino acids. Germline loops: CDR1 SGHRS, CDR2 YFSETQ. CDR3 sequence (DNA): TGCGCCAGCAGCTTGGGACTAGTTTCGAATGAGCAGTTCTTC. Its translation is CASSLGLVSNEQFF.

This clonotype has a count of ten or more. The chain combines TRBV12-3 or TRBV12-4 with TRBJ2-3; D might be TRBD1 (6 bases). Gene TRBJ1-1 matches the end of the DNA better, so the J call may be wrong. This CDR3 region has 15 residues. CDR3 DNA sequence: TGTGCCAGCAGTTTTTGGGGGACATCACTTTATGAAGCTTTCTTT. It is translated as CASSFWGTSLYEAFF.

This clonotype was observed many times. The CDR3 is CASSQEGGGPGFDEQFF. The CDR3, as DNA: TGTGCCAGCAGCCAAGAAGGAGGCGGTCCGGGTTTCGATGAGCAGTTCTTC. The J gene is TRBJ2-1, the V gene TRBV3-1; D perhaps matches TRBD2 (5 bases). CDR3 length equals 17 residues. CDR1 and CDR2 (germline): LGHDT, YNNKEL (reference sequence). Trimming removed 0 bases at V and 8 bases at J, with 20 bases between.